The 20 T cell receptor beta chains below come from one sample, sequenced in a study of post-analysis software for immune sequencing data. TCR beta cDNA libraries had unique molecular identifiers. Using its own MiXCR run on the PCR reads, TCRdb lists one record per CDR3 protein. The table lists over 150,000 distinct CDR3 sequences, around 36% of them singletons. The sample was blood, taken after autologous hematopoietic stem cell transplantation. These receptors came from a girl aged 5 to 17 with multiple sclerosis.

This rearrangement joins TRBV9 to TRBJ2-3; the match to TRBD1 covers 7 bases. The CDR3 is 15 amino acids. V dropped 1 base and J dropped 2; count of bases not matched to a gene: 4. Germline CDR1 is SGDLS and CDR2 is YYNGEE. The CDR3 nucleotides read TGTGCCAGCAGCGTAACAGGGGCGAACACAGATACGCAGTATTTT. This sequence encodes CASSVTGANTDTQYF.

The chain links TRBV11-2 to TRBJ2-4; 9 bases fit TRBD1. The better agreement between TRBJ2-5 and the DNA end casts doubt on the J call. CDR3 length: 14 residues. Germline-derived CDR1 and CDR2 are SGHAT and FQNNGV. CDR3 loop: CASSLGTGWETQYF. For the CDR3, the DNA is TGTGCCAGCAGCCTTGGGACAGGGTGGGAGACCCAGTACTTC.

There are a few counts of this clonotype. The V gene is TRBV20-1, the J gene TRBJ2-7, with 9 bases that match TRBD2. The CDR3 is 17 residues long. V dropped 1 base and J dropped 5; count of bases not matched to a gene: 15. CDR1 DFQATT and CDR2 SNEGSKA come from the germline V gene (reference sequence). The CDR3 loop is CSARGPYSGSRLDEQYF. The CDR3 coding sequence is TGCAGTGCTAGAGGCCCCTATAGCGGGAGTCGTCTGGACGAGCAGTACTTC.

This chain connects TRBV6-5 to TRBJ2-2; D might be TRBD1 (5 bases). Trimming shortened V by 6 bases and J by 4 bases, and 15 bases separated the two germline ends. There are 15 residues in the CDR3. Looked up from germline, CDR1 is MNHEY and CDR2 is SVGAGI. The CDR3 DNA reads TGTGCCAGCAGCCAGGGCGGTCTTAGCACCGGGGAGCTGTTTTTT. Its translation is CASSQGGLSTGELFF.

The rearrangement links TRBV4-1 to TRBJ2-1, with D perhaps TRBD1 (6 bases). The germline V gene encodes CDR1 MGHRA and CDR2 YSYEKL. Trimming took off 0 bases at V and 3 bases at J, with 12 bases between the two ends. The CDR3 is 16 residues long. For the CDR3, the DNA is TGCGCCAGCAGCCAAGATCCAGGGGACATCTACAATGAGCAGTTCTTC. It specifies CASSQDPGDIYNEQFF.

This clonotype was seen a handful of times. This chain connects TRBV7-2 to TRBJ2-2; D not certain. The V end lost 0 bases, the J end lost 2 bases, and 13 bases lay between the germline ends. Germline V lookup: CDR1 SGHTA, CDR2 FQGNSA. The CDR3 extends over 17 amino acids. DNA for the CDR3: TGTGCCAGCAGCTTAGCCCCGGAGCTAGTAAACACCGGGGAGCTGTTTTTT. Protein sequence: CASSLAPELVNTGELFF.

The chain has TRBV6-2 or TRBV6-3 and TRBJ2-7; a possible D gene is TRBD2 (5 bases). CDR3 length: 13 residues. Germline V gene lookup returns CDR1 MNHEY and CDR2 SVGEGT. V was pared by 6 bases and J by 3 bases, with 12 bases between. CDR3 region: CASSPAANYEQYF. The CDR3 bases are TGTGCCAGCAGCCCAGCGGCCAACTACGAGCAGTACTTC.

J is TRBJ1-4 and V is TRBV6-6; possible D gene TRBD1, 6 bases. This CDR3 is 17 amino acids long. Trimming left V 6 bases short and J 0 bases short, with 17 bases between. The germline CDR1 and CDR2 sequences are MNHNY and SVGAGI (reference sequence). DNA for the CDR3: TGTGCCAGCAGCCGAAAAGGGGGAGAGACAACTAATGAAAAACTGTTTTTT. It encodes CASSRKGGETTNEKLFF.

The rearrangement joins TRBV13 to TRBJ2-5; the D gene is possibly TRBD2 (6 bases). V was cut by 0 bases and J by 5 bases, with 19 bases left in between. Germline loops: CDR1 PRHDT, CDR2 FYEKMQ (reference sequence). This CDR3 spans 17 amino acids. This CDR3 reads CASSLGSGTLQGETQYF. CDR3 in DNA: TGTGCCAGCAGCTTAGGCTCCGGGACTCTCCAAGGGGAGACCCAGTACTTC. Together with reference TRBV13 and TRBJ2-5, the CDR3 gives the full variable domain: AAGVIQSPRHLIKEKRETATLKCYPIPRHDTVYWYQQGPGQDPQFLISFYEKMQSDKGSIPDRFSAQQFSDYHSELNMSSLELGDSALYFCASSLGSGTLQGETQYFGPGTRLLVL.

The chain employs TRBV20-1 and TRBJ1-6, with 11 bases identical to TRBD1. Germline loops: CDR1 DFQATT, CDR2 SNEGSKA (reference sequence). This CDR3 has 16 amino acids. V shed 5 bases and J 1 base; nucleotides not matched to a gene: 4. CDR3 sequence: CSASGQGASYNSPLHF. The CDR3 coding sequence is TGCAGTGCTTCAGGACAGGGGGCTTCCTATAATTCACCCCTCCACTTT.

Concerning this clonotype itself: Since the CDR3 does not end with the conserved phenylalanine or tryptophan, this likely comes from a read error. The rearrangement links TRBV6-2 or TRBV6-3 to TRBJ2-7; 7 nucleotides line up with TRBD1. This CDR3 is built from 15 residues. V lost 5 bases and J lost 3; bases outside the gene matches: 10. The V gene's germline CDR1 is MNHEY and CDR2 SVGEGT. CDR3 in amino acids: CASSNARQGGYEQYL. In DNA form, the CDR3 reads TGTGCCAGCAGTAACGCCAGACAGGGTGGCTACGAGCAGTACTTA.

The chain combines TRBV20-1 with TRBJ2-7, with 8 bases matching TRBD2. The J call may be mistaken, given a closer DNA end match to TRBJ2-5. The germline V gene encodes CDR1 DFQATT and CDR2 SNEGSKA (reference sequence). The CDR3 is 17 residues long. Here the CDR3 reads CSARLLSGRGDWETQYF. The CDR3 DNA reads TGCAGTGCTAGACTACTCAGCGGGAGAGGGGATTGGGAGACCCAGTACTTC.

This clonotype was counted ten times or more. The chain links TRBV20-1 to TRBJ2-5; 7 nucleotides align to TRBD2. The CDR3 runs 12 residues. CDR1 is DFQATT, CDR2 SNEGSKA, per germline (reference sequence). V was pared by 8 bases and J by 4 bases, with 7 bases of the junction left unmatched. The CDR3 spells CSRERDPETQYF. Written as DNA, the CDR3 is TGCAGTAGGGAGCGGGACCCAGAGACCCAGTACTTC.

This clonotype showed up many times. V is TRBV4-3 and J is TRBJ2-3; tentatively, D is TRBD2 (5 bases). The length of the CDR3 is 13 residues. Germline V CDR1 and CDR2: LGHNA, YSLEER. V dropped 1 base and J dropped 8 bases, with 10 bases sitting between them. The CDR3 region has the DNA TGCGCCAGCAGCCAAGGAGGGCTGGGTACGCAGTATTTT. Translated: CASSQGGLGTQYF.

The V gene is TRBV18, the J gene TRBJ2-5, with D perhaps assigned TRBD1 or TRBD2 (5 bases each). This CDR3 is built from 16 residues. The V end lost 0 bases, the J end lost 1 base, and 12 bases lay between the germline ends. Germline values: CDR1 KGHSH, CDR2 LQKENI. This chain's CDR3 is CASSPPRGAGQETQYF. The CDR3 region has the DNA TGTGCCAGCTCACCACCCCGAGGGGCTGGCCAAGAGACCCAGTACTTC.

This clonotype was observed a few times. V is TRBV14 and J is TRBJ2-7, with 8 positions matching TRBD2. This CDR3 has 21 residues. CDR1 SGHDN and CDR2 FVKESK come from the germline V gene. The ends lost 0 bases at V and 1 base at J; junction bases unmatched: 20. The CDR3 DNA reads as TGTGCCAGCAGCCAAGATGAATGGGTAGCGGGGCTCGCGAGGGGTTCCTACGAGCAGTACTTC. Translation: CASSQDEWVAGLARGSYEQYF. Using reference TRBV14 and TRBJ2-7 for the parts outside the CDR3, the full variable domain is EAGVTQFPSHSVIEKGQTVTLRCDPISGHDNLYWYRRVMGKEIKFLLHFVKESKQDESGMPNNRFLAERTGGTYSTLKVQPAELEDSGVYFCASSQDEWVAGLARGSYEQYFGPGTRLTVT.

The sample holds many counts of this clonotype. The V call is TRBV6-1, the J call TRBJ1-5; D is unclear. The V end lost 8 bases, the J end lost 2 bases, and 16 bases lay between the germline ends. Germline CDR1 MNHNS, CDR2 SASEGT. This CDR3 has 15 residues. The CDR3 coding sequence is TGTGCCAGCCAAAATGGACGATGGGGCAATCAGCCCCAGCATTTT. It specifies CASQNGRWGNQPQHF.

This clonotype has only a few counts. The gene calls are TRBV20-1 and TRBJ1-5; D call uncertain. V gave up 5 bases and J gave up 1 base, with 6 bases separating them. The germline V gene has CDR1 DFQATT and CDR2 SNEGSKA (reference sequence). There are 12 residues in the CDR3. CDR3 region: CSAEESNQPQHF. The CDR3 DNA is TGCAGTGCTGAAGAGAGCAATCAGCCCCAGCATTTT.

J is TRBJ1-1 and V is TRBV12-3 or TRBV12-4, with 9 bases fitting TRBD1. J lost 0 bases, V lost 6 bases, and 5 bases had no gene match. The CDR3 loop spans 15 amino acids. CDR3 DNA: TGTGCCAGCAGCCCAAACAGGGGGCTGAACACTGAAGCTTTCTTT. Its translation is CASSPNRGLNTEAFF.

The chain links TRBV20-1 to TRBJ1-4; D gene unclear. Germline values: CDR1 DFQATT, CDR2 SNEGSKA (reference sequence). This CDR3 contains 12 residues. V was trimmed by 5 bases and J by 7 bases, leaving 11 bases between them. CDR3 in amino acids: CSAGVVGEKLFF. The CDR3 DNA reads TGCAGTGCTGGCGTGGTGGGTGAAAAACTGTTTTTT.